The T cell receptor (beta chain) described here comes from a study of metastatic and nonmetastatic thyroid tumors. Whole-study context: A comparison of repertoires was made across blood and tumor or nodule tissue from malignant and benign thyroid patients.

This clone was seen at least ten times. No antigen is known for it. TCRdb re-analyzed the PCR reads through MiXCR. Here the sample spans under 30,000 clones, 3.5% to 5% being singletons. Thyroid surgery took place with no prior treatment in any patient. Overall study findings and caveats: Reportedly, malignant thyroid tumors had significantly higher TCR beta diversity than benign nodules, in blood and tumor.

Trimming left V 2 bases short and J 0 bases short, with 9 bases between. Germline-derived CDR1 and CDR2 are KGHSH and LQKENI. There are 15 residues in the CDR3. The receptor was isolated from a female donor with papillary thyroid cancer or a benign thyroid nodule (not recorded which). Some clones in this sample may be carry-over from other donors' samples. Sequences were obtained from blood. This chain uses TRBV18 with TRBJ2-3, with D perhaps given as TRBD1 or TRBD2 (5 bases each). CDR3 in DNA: TGTGCCAGCTCACCAGGGACCTCTAGCACAGATACGCAGTATTTT. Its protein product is CASSPGTSSTDTQYF.